Sequencing of this T cell receptor (beta chain) was carried out in a study of blood T cell repertoires in COVID-19. For the study at large: Sources were T cells, B-cell-depleted T cells, or PBMCs; the material itself was cDNA or gDNA.

Original processing methods: Estimation of nucleated cell counts was performed using reference gene primer amplification. Assay: immunoSEQ multiplex PCR; the TCRdb copy retains only in-frame clones and omits some. That table is the source of V, J and clone size, and D and trimming were worked out from the DNA. This sample has hundreds of thousands of clones; around 87% occur once, and the top ten carry approximately 2.4%. In regard to this clone: The junction does not match germline at one end; this may be a read error.

The CDR3 contains 11 residues. Germline CDR1 is MGHDK and CDR2 is SYGVNS. In Seattle, patients joined the study during active infection and were tracked longitudinally. This TCR was sampled from a woman aged 60-75 years with COVID-19, enrolled during active disease. J is TRBJ1-4 and V is TRBV25-1; D ambiguous. The specimen was peripheral blood. In DNA, the CDR3 is TGTGCCAGCAGTCCCCGGAACAGAAACATTTTT. Protein sequence: CASSPRNRNIF.